One and the same sample provided the 9 T cell receptor beta chains below, sequenced in a study of graft-versus-host responses after intestinal transplantation. Their recognized antigens are unknown. TCRdb keeps only in-frame clones here, not all; method: immunoSEQ multiplex PCR. The sample includes some 90,000 clones, around 93% of them seen just once. Sequences were derived from unstimulated CD8+ T cells sorted from spleen or lymph node cells, sampled before transplant. Receptors originate from a human donor who was the organ donor for an intestinal transplant.

V and J are TRBV30 and TRBJ2-7; D is possibly TRBD1 (6 bases). Germline values: CDR1 GTSNPN, CDR2 SVGIG (reference sequence). The V and J ends lost 2 bases and 0 bases respectively, with 8 bases between them. CDR3 length: 13 residues. The CDR3 DNA is TGTGCCTGGAGTTGGGACAACTCCTACGAGCAGTACTTC. Encoded protein: CAWSWDNSYEQYF.

The chain employs TRBV6-5 and TRBJ2-3, with D possibly TRBD2 on 5 matching bases. Trimming took off 7 bases at V and 1 base at J, with 15 bases between the two ends. Per germline, CDR1 MNHEY and CDR2 SVGAGI. This CDR3 contains 15 residues. CDR3 nucleotide sequence: TGTGCCAGCACACCGTCGGTACTAGGCACAGATACGCAGTATTTT. Its protein product is CASTPSVLGTDTQYF.

V usage is TRBV7-3 and J usage is TRBJ2-1; 13 bases fit TRBD2. The germline V gene encodes CDR1 SGHTA and CDR2 FQGTGA. V was pared by 2 bases and J by 4 bases, with 8 bases of the junction left unmatched. CDR3 length: 18 residues. The CDR3 is CASSLGGLAGAPYNEQFF. The CDR3 coding sequence is TGTGCCAGCAGCTTAGGAGGACTAGCGGGGGCCCCTTACAATGAGCAGTTCTTC.

This clone was seen once. This chain joins TRBV4-3 and TRBJ1-2; TRBD1 aligns across 7 bases. The CDR3 extends over 19 amino acids. Germline V gene data show CDR1 as LGHNA and CDR2 as YSLEER. The junction had 19 bases not matched to a gene; V was cut back by 0 bases and J by 6 bases. The CDR3 is CASSQDRAAGQAKGDGYTF. The DNA for the CDR3 is TGCGCCAGCAGCCAAGATCGGGCTGCTGGACAGGCAAAGGGAGATGGCTACACCTTC.

In DNA, the CDR3 is TGCAGCGTTGAAGACCCCTTATTACCGGGACAGGGAAGGTACGAGCAGTACTTC. It encodes CSVEDPLLPGQGRYEQYF. V and J are TRBV29-1 and TRBJ2-7; 9 positions match TRBD1. The CDR3 spans 18 residues. Per the germline V gene, CDR1 is SQVTM and CDR2 is ANQGSEA. Trimming took 0 bases from V and 4 from J; bases not matched to a gene: 16.

The V and J genes are TRBV7-2 and TRBJ2-7, with 12 bases matching TRBD2. The germline CDR1 and CDR2 sequences are SGHTA and FQGNSA. The CDR3 spans 14 residues. V lost 6 bases, J lost 3 bases, and 3 bases stayed unmatched. DNA of the CDR3: TGTGCCAGCAGTCGACTAGCGGGGGACTACGAGCAGTACTTC. Its protein is CASSRLAGDYEQYF. The full variable domain, completed using reference TRBV7-2 and TRBJ2-7, is GAGVSQSPSNKVTEKGKDVELRCDPISGHTALYWYRQSLGQGLEFLIYFQGNSAPDKSGLPSDRFSAERTGGSVSTLTIQRTQQEDSAVYLCASSRLAGDYEQYFGPGTRLTVT.

V gene TRBV2 combines with J gene TRBJ1-4; 7 bases map to TRBD1. The germline CDR1 and CDR2 sequences are SNHLY and FYNNEI. This CDR3 comprises 20 residues. V shed 0 bases and J 0 bases; nucleotides not matched to a gene: 13. As DNA, the CDR3 is TGTGCCAGCAGTGAAGCGCCGGATTTACTACAGGGGACAACTAATGAAAAACTGTTTTTT. It translates to CASSEAPDLLQGTTNEKLFF.

The chain carries TRBV9 and TRBJ2-7; 11 nucleotides line up with TRBD2. J lost 0 bases, V lost 0 bases, and 2 bases had no gene match. This CDR3 spans 16 amino acids. Germline CDR1 is SGDLS and CDR2 is YYNGEE. The CDR3 bases are TGTGCCAGCAGCGTAGGGCTAGCGGGGGGCTCCTACGAGCAGTACTTC. This codes for CASSVGLAGGSYEQYF.

This rearrangement joins TRBV2 to TRBJ2-1, with 14 bases identical to TRBD2. The CDR3 extends over 16 amino acids. Germline V gene lookup returns CDR1 SNHLY and CDR2 FYNNEI. Trimming took 4 bases from V and 4 from J; bases not matched to a gene: 3. In DNA form, the CDR3 reads TGTGCCAGCAGTGGGACTAGCGGGGGGATATACAATGAGCAGTTCTTC. Its protein product is CASSGTSGGIYNEQFF.